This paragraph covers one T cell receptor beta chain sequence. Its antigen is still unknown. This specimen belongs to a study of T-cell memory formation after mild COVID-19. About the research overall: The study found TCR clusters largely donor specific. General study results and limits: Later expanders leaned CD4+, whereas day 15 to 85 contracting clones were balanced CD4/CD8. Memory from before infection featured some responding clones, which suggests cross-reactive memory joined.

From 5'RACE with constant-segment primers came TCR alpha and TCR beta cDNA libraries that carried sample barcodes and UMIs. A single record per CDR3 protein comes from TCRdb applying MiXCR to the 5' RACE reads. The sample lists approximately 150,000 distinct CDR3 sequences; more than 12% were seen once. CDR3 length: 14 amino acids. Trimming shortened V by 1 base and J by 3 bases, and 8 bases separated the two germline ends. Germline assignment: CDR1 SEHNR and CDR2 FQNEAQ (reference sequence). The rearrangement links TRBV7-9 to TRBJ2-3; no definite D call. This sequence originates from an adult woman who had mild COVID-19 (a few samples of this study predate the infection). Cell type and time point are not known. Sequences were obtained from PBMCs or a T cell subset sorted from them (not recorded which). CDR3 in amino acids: CASSLELGTDTQYF. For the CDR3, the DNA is TGTGCCAGCAGCTTAGAACTGGGTACAGATACGCAGTATTTT.